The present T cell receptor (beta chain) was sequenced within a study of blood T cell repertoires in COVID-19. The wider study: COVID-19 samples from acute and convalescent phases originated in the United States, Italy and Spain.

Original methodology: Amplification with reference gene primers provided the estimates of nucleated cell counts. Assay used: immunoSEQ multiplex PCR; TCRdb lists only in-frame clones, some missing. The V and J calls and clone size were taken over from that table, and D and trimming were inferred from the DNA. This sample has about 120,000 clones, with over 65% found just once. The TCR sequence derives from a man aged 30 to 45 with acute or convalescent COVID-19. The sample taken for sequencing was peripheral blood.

Here the CDR3 reads CASSVGQVNTEAFF. CDR3 DNA: TGTGCCAGCAGCGTAGGCCAGGTGAACACTGAAGCTTTCTTT. V is TRBV9 and J is TRBJ1-1; D gene ambiguous. With 0 bases removed from V and 0 bases from J, the gap between germline ends came to 6 bases. Germline CDR1 SGDLS, CDR2 YYNGEE. This CDR3 is 14 amino acids long.